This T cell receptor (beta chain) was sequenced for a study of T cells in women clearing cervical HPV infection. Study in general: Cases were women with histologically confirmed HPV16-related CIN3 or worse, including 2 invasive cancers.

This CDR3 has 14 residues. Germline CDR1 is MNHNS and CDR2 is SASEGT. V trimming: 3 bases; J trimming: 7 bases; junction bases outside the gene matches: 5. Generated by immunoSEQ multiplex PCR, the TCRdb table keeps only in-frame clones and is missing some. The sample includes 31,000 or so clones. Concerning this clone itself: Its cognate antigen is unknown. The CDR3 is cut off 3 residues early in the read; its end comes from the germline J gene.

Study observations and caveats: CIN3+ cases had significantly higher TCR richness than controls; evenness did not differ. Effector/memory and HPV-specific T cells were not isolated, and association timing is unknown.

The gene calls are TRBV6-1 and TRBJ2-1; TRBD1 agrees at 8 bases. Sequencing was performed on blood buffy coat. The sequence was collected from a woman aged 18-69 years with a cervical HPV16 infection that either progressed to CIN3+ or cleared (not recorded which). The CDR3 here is CASSEGQDWNEQFF. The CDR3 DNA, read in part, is TGTGCCAGCAGTGAGGGACAGGATTGGAATGAG.